The next 12 T cell receptor beta chains were all read from a single sample in a study of metastatic and nonmetastatic thyroid tumors. Not a single patient had been given any form of treatment at any point before undergoing thyroid surgery. Using MiXCR, TCRdb reanalyzed the PCR reads. The sample has about 24,000 clones, approximately 22% seen once; the top ten hold 70% to 75%. Sample: blood. All receptors come from a male donor with papillary thyroid cancer or a benign thyroid nodule (not recorded which). Some clones in this sample may be carry-over from other donors' samples.

On this clone itself: Germline and junction disagree at one end, which may indicate a read error. The rearrangement joins TRBV28 to TRBJ2-7, with 15 bases matching TRBD2. There are 17 residues in the CDR3. CDR1 is MDHEN, CDR2 SYDVKM, per germline. CDR3 in DNA: TGTGCCTGCACCATGACCGGGACTAGCGGGAGGTGGCACGATCAGTACTTC. This encodes CACTMTGTSGRWHDQYF.

This clone occurred a few times. The genes are TRBV15 and TRBJ2-7; D perhaps matches TRBD2 (6 bases). Germline V gene sequence: CDR1 LNHNV, CDR2 YYDKDF (reference sequence). There are 14 residues in the CDR3. Trimming took 1 base from V and 7 from J, leaving 14 bases between them. CDR3 sequence reads: CATSRAAGQVEQYF. The CDR3 nucleotides read TGTGCCACCAGCAGAGCAGCGGGTCAGGTGGAGCAGTACTTC.

This clone appeared many times. The chain has TRBV29-1 and TRBJ2-5, with 10 nucleotides matching TRBD2. Germline loops: CDR1 SQVTM, CDR2 ANQGSEA. J lost 2 bases, V lost 4 bases, and 4 bases had no gene match. The CDR3 loop spans 14 amino acids. The CDR3 sequence: CSVGRTSGQETQYF. The CDR3, as DNA: TGCAGCGTTGGGAGGACTAGCGGACAAGAGACCCAGTACTTC.

This clone was detected only a few times. The chain combines TRBV11-3 with TRBJ2-6; 7 bases agree with TRBD1. Germline V lookup: CDR1 SGHNT, CDR2 YENEEA. The CDR3 contains 19 residues. V trimming: 1 base; J trimming: 0 bases; junction bases outside the gene matches: 9. CDR3 protein: CASSLGTGTLSSGANVLTF. DNA for the CDR3: TGTGCCAGCAGCTTAGGGACAGGAACTCTAAGCTCTGGGGCCAACGTCCTGACTTTC. The variable domain in full, with the rest retrieved from reference TRBV11-3 and TRBJ2-6, is EAGVVQSPRYKIIEKKQPVAFWCNPISGHNTLYWYLQNLGQGPELLIRYENEEAVDDSQLPKDRFSAERLKGVDSTLKIQPAELGDSAVYLCASSLGTGTLSSGANVLTFGAGSRLTVL.

This clone occurred many times. This clone may be a read error of a much larger clone one base away. This chain uses TRBV7-9 with TRBJ2-7; D gene unclear. The CDR3 has 12 residues. Germline V CDR1 and CDR2: SEHNR, FQNEAQ (reference sequence). The V end was cut by 1 base, the J end by 5 bases, with 6 bases between. For the CDR3, the DNA is TGTGCCAGCAGCTTAGGCTTGGACGAGCAGTACTTC. This sequence encodes CASSLGLDEQYF.

This clone was observed a single time. The junction and the germline gene differ at one end; a read error may be behind it. CDR3 sequence reads: CATSDLGAGGSNTAELFF. The CDR3 DNA is TGTGCCACCAGTGATTTAGGAGCGGGAGGGTCTAACACCGCGGAGCTGTTTTTT. The chain carries TRBV24-1 and TRBJ2-2; 10 bases fit TRBD2. This CDR3 contains 18 residues. Germline V lookup: CDR1 KGHDR, CDR2 SFDVKD.

This clone occurred many times. The chain recombines TRBV28 with TRBJ2-2; D call uncertain. The CDR3 length is 16 residues. V was shortened by 7 bases and J by 5 bases, with 20 bases between the two germline ends. Germline CDR1 and CDR2: MDHEN and SYDVKM. The CDR3 sequence is CASTSRATAQTGELFF. In DNA form, the CDR3 reads TGTGCCAGCACTTCTAGGGCCACCGCTCAGACCGGGGAGCTGTTTTTT.

The CDR3 loop reads CASSHRDGTNEKLFF. Here the CDR3 DNA reads TGCGCCAGCAGCCACAGGGACGGAACTAATGAAAAACTGTTTTTT. The genes are TRBV4-1 and TRBJ1-4; tentative D call: TRBD1 (5 bases). V was trimmed by 3 bases and J by 1 base, leaving 9 bases between them. The CDR3 is 15 residues long. Germline assignment: CDR1 MGHRA and CDR2 YSYEKL.

On this clone: A much larger clone is a single base away; this may be a read error. Distinct nucleotide sequences in the sample also encode this CDR3. The chain is built from TRBV7-9 and TRBJ2-2; D might be TRBD2 (5 bases). The CDR3 has 14 amino acids. Germline-derived CDR1 and CDR2 are SEHNR and FQNEAQ (reference sequence). CDR3 bases: TGTGTGATCGGTCGGGATGGTGTGGCCGGGGAGCTGTTTTTT. This gives the protein CVIGRDGVAGELFF.

In its sample, this clone was seen a few times. The rearrangement links TRBV6-1 to TRBJ2-7, with D unresolved. The CDR3 loop spans 15 amino acids. With 8 bases removed from V and 5 bases from J, the gap between germline ends came to 22 bases. Looked up from germline, CDR1 is MNHNS and CDR2 is SASEGT. The CDR3 nucleotides read TGTGCCAGCTGTAGTAGTGAACTTCGACTGGACGAGCAGTACTTC. Protein product: CASCSSELRLDEQYF.

The sample holds a few counts of this clone. V is TRBV6-5 and J is TRBJ2-1; a weak D match, TRBD2 (6 bases). Germline values: CDR1 MNHEY, CDR2 SVGAGI. V lost 3 bases and J 4 bases, leaving 13 bases between the germline ends. This CDR3 contains 15 residues. The CDR3 sequence is CASSYSGTAYNEQFF. In DNA form, the CDR3 reads TGTGCCAGCAGTTATTCCGGGACTGCTTACAATGAGCAGTTCTTC.

This clone was seen more than once but under ten times. This chain uses TRBV20-1 with TRBJ1-5, with TRBD1 matching 9 bases. The CDR3 has 15 amino acids. V gave up 3 bases and J gave up 3 bases; unmatched junction bases: 6. Germline V gene data show CDR1 as DFQATT and CDR2 as SNEGSKA (reference sequence). The CDR3, as DNA: TGCAGTGCTAGTGGGACAGGGATTCCCAATCAGCCCCAGCATTTT. Translating it yields CSASGTGIPNQPQHF.